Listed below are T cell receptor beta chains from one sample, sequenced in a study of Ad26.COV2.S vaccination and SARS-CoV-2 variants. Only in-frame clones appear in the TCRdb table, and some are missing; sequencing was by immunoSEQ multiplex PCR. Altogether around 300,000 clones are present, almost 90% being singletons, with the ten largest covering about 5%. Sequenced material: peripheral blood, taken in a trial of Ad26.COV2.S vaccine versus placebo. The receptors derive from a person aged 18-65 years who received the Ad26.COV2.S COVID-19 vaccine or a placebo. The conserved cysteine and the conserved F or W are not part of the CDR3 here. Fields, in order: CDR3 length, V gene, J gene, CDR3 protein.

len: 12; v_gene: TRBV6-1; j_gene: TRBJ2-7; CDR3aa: ASSERGAYDEQY
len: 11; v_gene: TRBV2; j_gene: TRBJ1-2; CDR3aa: ASSMDPNYGYT
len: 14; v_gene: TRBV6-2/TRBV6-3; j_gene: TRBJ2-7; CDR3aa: ASSYSGQGPTYEQY
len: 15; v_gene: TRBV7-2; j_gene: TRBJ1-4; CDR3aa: ASSSLGPGTGGIELF
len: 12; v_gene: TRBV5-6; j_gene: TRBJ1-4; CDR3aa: ASSLEGRGGKLF
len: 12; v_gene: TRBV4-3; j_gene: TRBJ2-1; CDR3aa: ASSQEEGYNEQF
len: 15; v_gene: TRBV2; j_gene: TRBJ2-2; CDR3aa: ASSEVWDRRNTGELF
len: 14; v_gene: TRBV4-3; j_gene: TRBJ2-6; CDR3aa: ASSQVKTPGANVLT
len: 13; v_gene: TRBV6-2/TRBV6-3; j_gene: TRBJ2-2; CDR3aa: ASSLGLAGIGELF
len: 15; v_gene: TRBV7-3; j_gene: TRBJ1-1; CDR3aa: ASSFYPIGTGDTEAF
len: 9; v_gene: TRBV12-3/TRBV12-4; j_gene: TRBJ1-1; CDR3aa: ASTSGKGAF
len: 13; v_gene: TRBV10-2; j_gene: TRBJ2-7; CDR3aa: ASSDQPGLAYEQY
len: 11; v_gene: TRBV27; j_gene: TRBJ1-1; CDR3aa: ASSFGLNTEAF
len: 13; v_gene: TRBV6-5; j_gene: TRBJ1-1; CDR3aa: ASSYSWDPGVGAF
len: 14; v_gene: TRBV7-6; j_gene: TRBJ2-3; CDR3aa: ASSLGVVGGTDTQY
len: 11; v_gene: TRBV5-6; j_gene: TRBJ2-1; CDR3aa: ASSLSPANEQF
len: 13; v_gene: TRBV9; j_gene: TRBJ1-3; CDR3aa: ASSVHTGAKNTIY
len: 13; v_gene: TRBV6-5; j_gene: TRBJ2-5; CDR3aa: ASVASGQYQETQY
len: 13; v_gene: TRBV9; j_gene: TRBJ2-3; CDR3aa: ASSVEAPREDTQY
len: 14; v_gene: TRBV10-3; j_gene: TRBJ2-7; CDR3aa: AISGKRGKEAYEQY
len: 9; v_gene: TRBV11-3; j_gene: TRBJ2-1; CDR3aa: ASRSYNEQF
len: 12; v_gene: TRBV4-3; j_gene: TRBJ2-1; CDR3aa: ASSQDWGNNEQF
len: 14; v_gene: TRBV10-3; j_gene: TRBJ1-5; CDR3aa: AISERSRGRGQPQH
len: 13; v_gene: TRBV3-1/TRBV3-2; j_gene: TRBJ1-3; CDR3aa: ASSLDTFSGNTIY
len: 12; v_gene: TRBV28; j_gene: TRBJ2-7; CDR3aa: ASSLPGGHYEQY
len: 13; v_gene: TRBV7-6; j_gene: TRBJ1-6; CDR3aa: ASSLDLDYNSPLH
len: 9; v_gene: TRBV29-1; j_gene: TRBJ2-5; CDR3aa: SVEDSGAWD
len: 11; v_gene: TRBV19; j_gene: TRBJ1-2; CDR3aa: ASSWPAPYGYT
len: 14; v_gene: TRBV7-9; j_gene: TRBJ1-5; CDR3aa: ASSLTGGGPPQPQH
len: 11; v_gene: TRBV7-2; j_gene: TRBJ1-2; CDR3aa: ASSPGRNYGYT
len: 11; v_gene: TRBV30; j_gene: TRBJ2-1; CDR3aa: AWAEGVHNEQF
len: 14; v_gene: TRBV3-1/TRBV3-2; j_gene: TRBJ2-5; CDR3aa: ASSQWLAGGQETQY
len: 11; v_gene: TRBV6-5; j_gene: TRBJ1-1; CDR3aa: ASSYYGAEEAF
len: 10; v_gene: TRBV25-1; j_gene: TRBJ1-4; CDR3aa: ASSEYDVKLF
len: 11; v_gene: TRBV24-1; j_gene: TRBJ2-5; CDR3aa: ATSDFMEETQY
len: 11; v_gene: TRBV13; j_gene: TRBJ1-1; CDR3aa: ASSVQRDTEAF
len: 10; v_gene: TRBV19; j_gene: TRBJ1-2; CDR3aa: ASSMRSYGYT
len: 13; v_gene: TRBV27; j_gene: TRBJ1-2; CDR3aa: ASSLQGSLIYGYT
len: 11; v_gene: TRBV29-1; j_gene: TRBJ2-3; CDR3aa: SVRAADTDTQY
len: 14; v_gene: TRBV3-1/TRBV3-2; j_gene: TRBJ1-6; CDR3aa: ASSQDLGNLNSPLH